This entry is about one T cell receptor beta chain. The table came from immunoSEQ multiplex PCR; TCRdb's copy has only in-frame clones and leaves some out. The sample consists of about 380,000 clones, around nine tenths of them appearing once. The data are from a study of blood T cell repertoires in COVID-19. V was cut by 6 bases and J by 5 bases, with 8 bases left in between. The CDR3 has 12 residues. CDR1 KGHSH and CDR2 LQKENI come from the germline V gene. Sequenced: PBMCs or T cells enriched from blood (not recorded which). The V gene is TRBV18, the J gene TRBJ2-1; no clear D. This receptor was taken from a woman aged 18-30 years who had recovered from COVID-19. Here the CDR3 DNA reads TGTGCCAGCTCGTACCGGGACAATGAGCAGTTCTTC. It is translated as CASSYRDNEQFF.